The clone carrying this TCR beta chain was seen once. The antigen is not known. The CDR3 consists of 15 residues. Trimming took off 6 bases at V and 2 bases at J, with 15 bases between the two ends. Germline lookup yields CDR1 MNHNY and CDR2 SVGAGI (reference sequence). The data stem from a study of OX40 agonist ivuxolimab in advanced cancers. Looking at the study overall: Given to patients was ivuxolimab, an agonistic anti-OX40 (CD134) antibody. Intravenous ivuxolimab was administered to patients every 2 weeks at 0.01 to 10 mg/kg. Three dose-escalation patients had partial responses: one with hepatocellular carcinoma and two with cutaneous melanoma. Findings and caveats of the study: Mean expanded clone counts were higher in CD8+ than CD4+ T cells.

Clones were read by immunoSEQ multiplex PCR, and TCRdb kept only the in-frame ones, dropping some. Of around 70,000 clones listed, approximately 82% are singletons. The chain employs TRBV6-6 and TRBJ2-3; possibly TRBD2 for D (5 bases). This sample comprised CD4+ or CD8+ T cells sorted from blood, obtained in a trial of the OX40 agonist ivuxolimab. The TCR originated in an adult with an advanced solid tumor such as melanoma, head and neck, liver or kidney cancer. This CDR3 is CASRRGEVFTDTQYF. CDR3 nucleotide sequence: TGTGCCAGCAGACGGGGAGAGGTCTTCACAGATACGCAGTATTTT.